This TCR beta chain was profiled in a study of spatial heterogeneity in lung cancer. By proportion, this clonotype is medium-sized. V lost 5 bases, J lost 1 base, and 17 bases lay in between. Germline loops: CDR1 SNHLY, CDR2 FYNNEI. There are 16 residues in the CDR3. TCRdb reanalysed the 5' RACE reads using MiXCR and keeps one entry per CDR3 protein. This sample yields some 1,900 distinct CDR3 sequences, of which over 9.5% are seen a single time; around 13% belongs to the top ten. Time point denoted: sample taken at primary tumor resection. The sequenced material consisted of unsorted whole RNA from tumor, nontumor lung or frozen PBMC.

V and J are TRBV2 and TRBJ1-1; possible D gene TRBD1, 6 bases. The receptor was isolated from a female donor with early-stage non-small cell lung cancer. Source: normal lung tissue next to the tumor, taken at surgery. This CDR3 is CASSKGGGISNTEAFF. CDR3 nucleotide sequence: TGTGCCAGCAGTAAAGGGGGAGGTATTTCGAACACTGAAGCTTTCTTT.